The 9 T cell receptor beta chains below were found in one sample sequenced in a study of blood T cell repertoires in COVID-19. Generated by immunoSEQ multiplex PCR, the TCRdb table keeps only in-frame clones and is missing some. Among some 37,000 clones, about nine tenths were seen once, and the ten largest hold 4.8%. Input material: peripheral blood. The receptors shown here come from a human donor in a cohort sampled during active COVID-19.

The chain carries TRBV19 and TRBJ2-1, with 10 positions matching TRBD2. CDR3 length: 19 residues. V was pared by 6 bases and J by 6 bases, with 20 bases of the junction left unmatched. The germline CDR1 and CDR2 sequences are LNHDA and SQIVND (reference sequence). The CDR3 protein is CASSDRGLAGALGGNEQFF. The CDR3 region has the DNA TGTGCCAGTAGCGACAGGGGTCTAGCGGGAGCTTTAGGAGGCAATGAGCAGTTCTTC.

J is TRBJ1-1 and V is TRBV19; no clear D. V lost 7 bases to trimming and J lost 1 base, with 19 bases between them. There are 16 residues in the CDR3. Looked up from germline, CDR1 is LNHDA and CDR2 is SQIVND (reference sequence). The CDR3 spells CASTLVARSSNTEAFF. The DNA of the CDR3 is TGTGCCAGTACCCTCGTTGCGAGGTCATCGAACACTGAAGCTTTCTTT.

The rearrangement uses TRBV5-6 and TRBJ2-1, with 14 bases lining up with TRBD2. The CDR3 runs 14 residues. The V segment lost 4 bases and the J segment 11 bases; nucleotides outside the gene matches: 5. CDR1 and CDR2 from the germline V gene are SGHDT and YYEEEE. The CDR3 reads CASSPGTSGSKQFF. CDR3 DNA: TGTGCCAGCAGCCCCGGGACTAGCGGGAGTAAGCAGTTCTTC.

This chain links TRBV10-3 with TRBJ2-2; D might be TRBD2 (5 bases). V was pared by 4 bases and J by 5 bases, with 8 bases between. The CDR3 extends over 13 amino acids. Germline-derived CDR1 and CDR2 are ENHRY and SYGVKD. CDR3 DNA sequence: TGTGCCATCAGTGGAGGGAAGACCGGGGAGCTGTTTTTT. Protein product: CAISGGKTGELFF.

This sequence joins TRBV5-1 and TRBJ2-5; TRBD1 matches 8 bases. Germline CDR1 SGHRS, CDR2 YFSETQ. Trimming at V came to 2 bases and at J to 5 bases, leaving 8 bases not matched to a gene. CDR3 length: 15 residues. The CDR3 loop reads CASSLIPRGHETQYF. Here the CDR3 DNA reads TGCGCCAGCAGCTTAATCCCCAGGGGGCATGAGACCCAGTACTTC.

The CDR3 region is CASSPIGGSYGYTF. The CDR3 nucleotides read TGTGCCAGCAGCCCGATAGGGGGCAGCTATGGCTACACCTTC. This chain links TRBV3-1 (or the pseudogene TRBV3-2) with TRBJ1-2, with 7 bases fitting TRBD1. V shed 4 bases, J shed 4 bases, and the junction held 6 bases outside the gene matches. The CDR3 runs to 14 residues. In germline, CDR1 is LGHDT, CDR2 YNNKEL (reference sequence).

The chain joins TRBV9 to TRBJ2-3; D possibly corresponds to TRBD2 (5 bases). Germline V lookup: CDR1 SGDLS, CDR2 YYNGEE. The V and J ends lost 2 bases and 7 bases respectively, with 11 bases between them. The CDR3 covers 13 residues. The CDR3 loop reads CASSVEGKNTQYF. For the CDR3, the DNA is TGTGCCAGCAGCGTTGAGGGAAAAAATACGCAGTATTTT.

CDR3 nucleotides: TGCAGCGTTGAAGATCATCCAGGCGGGGATACGCAGTATTTT. Translated: CSVEDHPGGDTQYF. The V call is TRBV29-1, the J call TRBJ2-3; D might be TRBD2 (5 bases). V was pared by 0 bases and J by 6 bases, with 13 bases between. This CDR3 contains 14 residues. In germline, CDR1 is SQVTM, CDR2 ANQGSEA.

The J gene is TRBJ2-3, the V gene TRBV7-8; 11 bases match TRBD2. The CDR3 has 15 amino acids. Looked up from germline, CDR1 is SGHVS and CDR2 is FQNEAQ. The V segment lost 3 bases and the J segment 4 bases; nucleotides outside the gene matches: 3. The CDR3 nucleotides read TGTGCCAGCAGCTTTATAGCGGGGGGGGCAGATACGCAGTATTTT. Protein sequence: CASSFIAGGADTQYF.